Listed here are 26 T cell receptor beta chains from one sample, sequenced in a study of blood T cell repertoires in COVID-19. Using immunoSEQ multiplex PCR, the repertoire was profiled, and TCRdb retains in-frame clones only, with some absent. This table has under 200,000 clones, roughly 84% appearing once. Material for sequencing was peripheral blood. These receptors came from a woman aged 80 or older with acute or convalescent COVID-19.

The rearrangement uses TRBV2 and TRBJ2-1; D is uncertain. This CDR3 has 13 amino acids. The V end was cut by 6 bases, the J end by 10 bases, with 16 bases between. Germline V CDR1 and CDR2: SNHLY, FYNNEI. The CDR3 protein is CASSLRHQSEQFF. The CDR3 DNA sequence: TGTGCCAGCAGCCTGAGACACCAATCAGAGCAGTTCTTC. The complete variable domain, with remaining parts taken from reference TRBV2 and TRBJ2-1, reads EPEVTQTPSHQVTQMGQEVILRCVPISNHLYFYWYRQILGQKVEFLVSFYNNEISEKSEIFDDQFSVERPDGSNFTLKIRSTKLEDSAMYFCASSLRHQSEQFFGPGTRLTVL.

DNA for the CDR3: TGCGCCAGCAGCTCAACAGGGGTGGAGACCCAGTACTTC. The encoded protein is CASSSTGVETQYF. The genes are TRBV5-1 and TRBJ2-5; 7 positions match TRBD1. Germline-derived CDR1 and CDR2 are SGHRS and YFSETQ. This CDR3 region has 13 residues. The V and J ends lost 3 bases and 5 bases, in that order; junction bases with no gene match: 4.

This chain connects TRBV7-9 to TRBJ2-5; 10 bases align to TRBD2. V lost 4 bases and J lost 3; bases outside the gene matches: 2. The CDR3 runs to 14 residues. Germline V gene lookup returns CDR1 SEHNR and CDR2 FQNEAQ (reference sequence). The CDR3 here is CASSWTSGKETQYF. DNA of the CDR3: TGTGCCAGCAGCTGGACTAGCGGAAAAGAGACCCAGTACTTC.

V gene TRBV3-1 (or the pseudogene TRBV3-2) combines with J gene TRBJ1-3; TRBD1 might be the D (6 bases). Germline V CDR1 and CDR2: LGHDT, YNNKEL (reference sequence). The V and J ends lost 0 bases and 4 bases respectively, with 22 bases between them. The CDR3 consists of 19 residues. The CDR3 DNA reads as TGTGCCAGCAGCCAAGATCCCGCCTCACACAGGGCGATGGGAAACACCATATATTTT. Protein: CASSQDPASHRAMGNTIYF.

This chain links TRBV19 with TRBJ1-3; 8 positions agree with TRBD1. J lost 4 bases, V lost 7 bases, and 9 bases had no gene match. The germline V gene has CDR1 LNHDA and CDR2 SQIVND (reference sequence). The CDR3 is 15 amino acids. The CDR3 coding sequence is TGTGCCAGTATAGCGGACAGGGTAGCGGGAAACACCATATATTTT. Its protein is CASIADRVAGNTIYF.

This sequence joins TRBV19 and TRBJ1-2; 7 nucleotides align to TRBD1. J was trimmed by 8 bases and V by 9 bases; bases with no gene match: 15. CDR3 length equals 14 residues. Looked up from germline, CDR1 is LNHDA and CDR2 is SQIVND (reference sequence). The CDR3 coding sequence is TGTGCCAGCACTAGTCCGACAGGGCCAAGGGGCTACACCTTC. Its translation is CASTSPTGPRGYTF.

The rearrangement joins TRBV9 to TRBJ2-2; TRBD1 is a possible D gene (7 bases). Trimming shortened V by 2 bases and J by 3 bases, and 11 bases separated the two germline ends. Germline-derived CDR1 and CDR2 are SGDLS and YYNGEE. The CDR3 length is 15 residues. The CDR3 spells CASSVGGTDTGELFF. CDR3 nucleotide sequence: TGTGCCAGCAGCGTTGGGGGGACAGACACCGGGGAGCTGTTTTTT.

This clone was detected only once. The chain links TRBV19 to TRBJ1-2; 7 nucleotides line up with TRBD1. Germline assignment: CDR1 LNHDA and CDR2 SQIVND (reference sequence). V was pared by 1 base and J by 7 bases, with 6 bases of the junction left unmatched. This CDR3 contains 14 residues. The CDR3 DNA follows: TGTGCCAGTAGTATAGGGACAGGAACTTTTGGCTACACCTTC. This codes for CASSIGTGTFGYTF.

The count of this clone is one. The chain carries TRBV7-2 and TRBJ1-2, with TRBD1 as a possible D gene (6 bases). With 6 bases removed from V and 6 bases from J, the gap between germline ends came to 14 bases. The germline V gene has CDR1 SGHTA and CDR2 FQGNSA. The CDR3 consists of 13 residues. CDR3 amino acids: CASRPGGGDGYTF. For the CDR3, the DNA is TGTGCCAGCAGACCGGGGGGGGGCGATGGCTACACCTTC.

The count of this clone is one. The chain is built from TRBV7-2 and TRBJ2-1; 13 bases agree with TRBD2. V lost 5 bases and J lost 3; bases outside the gene matches: 7. Per the germline V gene, CDR1 is SGHTA and CDR2 is FQGNSA. This CDR3 is 17 amino acids long. CDR3 in amino acids: CASSGTRLAGGYNEQFF. The CDR3 DNA sequence: TGTGCCAGCAGCGGAACCCGACTAGCGGGGGGCTACAATGAGCAGTTCTTC.

The chain is built from TRBV19 and TRBJ1-6; no firm D call. V was trimmed by 4 bases and J by 7 bases, leaving 17 bases between them. The CDR3 loop spans 16 amino acids. CDR1 LNHDA and CDR2 SQIVND come from the germline V gene (reference sequence). CDR3 in DNA: TGTGCCAGTAGTAAGACGGTTGGTACTACGAATTCACCCCTCCACTTT. It is translated as CASSKTVGTTNSPLHF.

V and J are TRBV19 and TRBJ1-2; a weak D match, TRBD1 (5 bases). Trimming pared 7 bases from V and 4 bases from J, leaving 16 bases between. This CDR3 is 14 amino acids long. The germline V gene has CDR1 LNHDA and CDR2 SQIVND (reference sequence). CDR3 region: CASTRGGGTYGYTF. The DNA for the CDR3 is TGTGCCAGTACCCGCGGGGGAGGGACCTATGGCTACACCTTC.

This clone has only one observation. This chain links TRBV5-4 with TRBJ2-3; 11 nucleotides match TRBD2. The CDR3 is made up of 16 amino acids. The junction had 5 bases not matched to a gene; V was cut back by 4 bases and J by 1 base. Germline assignment: CDR1 SGHNT and CDR2 YYREEE (reference sequence). The CDR3 nucleotides read TGTGCCAGCAGCCCAGTAGCGGGGGGGGGCACAGATACGCAGTATTTT. Its translation is CASSPVAGGGTDTQYF.

The rearrangement uses TRBV9 and TRBJ2-5, with 7 bases identical to TRBD2. V shed 0 bases and J 5 bases; nucleotides not matched to a gene: 10. This CDR3 has 16 residues. CDR1 SGDLS and CDR2 YYNGEE come from the germline V gene. The CDR3 protein is CASSVGPSGRGETQYF. The DNA of the CDR3 is TGTGCCAGCAGCGTAGGGCCTAGCGGCCGGGGGGAGACCCAGTACTTC.

The chain has TRBV3-1 (or the pseudogene TRBV3-2) and TRBJ1-2; D might be TRBD1 (6 bases). This CDR3 has 15 residues. Trimming pared 4 bases from V and 0 bases from J, leaving 12 bases between. Germline-derived CDR1 and CDR2 are LGHDT and YNNKEL (reference sequence). CDR3 loop: CASSPVRGANYGYTF. The CDR3 DNA reads as TGTGCCAGCAGCCCGGTCAGGGGAGCTAACTATGGCTACACCTTC.

V is TRBV5-5 and J is TRBJ2-2; 8 bases fit TRBD1. Germline loops: CDR1 SGHKS, CDR2 YYEKEE (reference sequence). V lost 3 bases and J lost 3; bases outside the gene matches: 4. The CDR3 has 15 residues. The CDR3, as DNA: TGTGCCAGCAGCTCATCACAGGGGGACACCGGGGAGCTGTTTTTT. Translated, it gives CASSSSQGDTGELFF.

This chain connects TRBV7-6 to TRBJ2-7; 8 nucleotides align to TRBD1. The CDR3 loop spans 15 amino acids. The J segment lost 7 bases and the V segment lost 5 bases, leaving 13 bases of the junction unmatched. Per the germline V gene, CDR1 is SGHVS and CDR2 is FNYEAQ. CDR3 region: CASSLGSGTGQEQYF. CDR3 nucleotides: TGTGCCAGCAGCCTCGGGTCGGGGACAGGACAAGAGCAGTACTTC.

This clone was observed a handful of times. The chain has TRBV19 and TRBJ2-2; 7 bases fit TRBD1. Trimming cost V 6 bases and J 0 bases; bases outside gene matches: 4. The CDR3 length is 15 residues. CDR1 and CDR2 from the germline V gene are LNHDA and SQIVND (reference sequence). The CDR3 DNA sequence: TGTGCCAGTAGGGATGGGACAGCGAACACCGGGGAGCTGTTTTTT. Translated: CASRDGTANTGELFF.

The V gene is TRBV2, the J gene TRBJ2-1, with D unclear. The CDR3 covers 16 residues. CDR1 and CDR2 (germline): SNHLY, FYNNEI. V dropped 4 bases and J dropped 2 bases, with 15 bases sitting between them. The CDR3 reads CASSATGPTAYNEQFF. CDR3 nucleotides: TGTGCCAGCAGTGCAACGGGTCCCACGGCCTACAATGAGCAGTTCTTC.

This clone was picked up one time. This chain links TRBV19 with TRBJ2-7; 8 nucleotides align to TRBD1. The CDR3 covers 14 residues. The J segment lost 1 base and the V segment lost 2 bases, leaving 1 base of the junction unmatched. In germline, CDR1 is LNHDA, CDR2 SQIVND (reference sequence). The CDR3 bases are TGTGCCAGTAGTATACAGGGGGCTTCCTACGAGCAGTACTTC. Residues: CASSIQGASYEQYF.

The rearrangement joins TRBV12-5 to TRBJ2-4; D gene uncertain. V lost 7 bases and J 0 bases, leaving 10 bases between the germline ends. This CDR3 contains 14 residues. Germline CDR1 is LGHNT and CDR2 is FRNRAP. The CDR3 region is CASARPGAKNIQYF. The CDR3 DNA follows: TGTGCTAGTGCCCGACCGGGAGCCAAAAACATTCAGTACTTC.

The J gene is TRBJ2-3, the V gene TRBV5-1; D is ambiguous. The CDR3 sequence is 11 residues long. V lost 4 bases and J 5 bases, leaving 5 bases between the germline ends. Germline CDR1 SGHRS, CDR2 YFSETQ. The CDR3 is CASSLRDTQYF. For the CDR3, the DNA is TGCGCCAGCAGCCTCCGAGATACGCAGTATTTT.

This sequence joins TRBV7-2 and TRBJ2-1, with 12 bases identical to TRBD1. V trimming: 5 bases; J trimming: 4 bases; junction bases outside the gene matches: 6. The germline V gene encodes CDR1 SGHTA and CDR2 FQGNSA. The CDR3 spans 16 residues. This CDR3 is CASSTGTGGRYNEQFF. The CDR3 DNA is TGTGCCAGCAGCACCGGGACAGGGGGCCGATACAATGAGCAGTTCTTC.

This chain uses TRBV10-3 with TRBJ1-5; D is uncertain. Trimming removed 2 bases at V and 4 bases at J, with 9 bases between. Germline CDR1 is ENHRY and CDR2 is SYGVKD. The CDR3 covers 14 residues. The CDR3 DNA reads TGTGCCATCAGTGAGAGAGGAGGTAATCAGCCCCAGCATTTT. It is translated as CAISERGGNQPQHF.

The rearrangement links TRBV27 to TRBJ1-2, with D perhaps matching TRBD1 (6 bases). Germline lookup yields CDR1 MNHEY and CDR2 SMNVEV (reference sequence). Trimming stripped 4 bases from V and 4 bases from J, with 10 bases between. CDR3 size: 13 residues. CDR3 amino acids: CASSSQGSYGYTF. Written as DNA, the CDR3 is TGTGCCAGCAGTTCCCAGGGGAGCTATGGCTACACCTTC.

J is TRBJ1-1 and V is TRBV19; 8 nucleotides line up with TRBD1. V lost 5 bases to trimming and J lost 8 bases; unmatched junction nucleotides: 16. This CDR3 comprises 16 residues. The germline CDR1 and CDR2 sequences are LNHDA and SQIVND (reference sequence). This CDR3 is CASSSPPTGAYREAFF. The CDR3 DNA follows: TGTGCCAGTAGTTCCCCCCCGACAGGGGCTTATAGAGAAGCTTTCTTT.